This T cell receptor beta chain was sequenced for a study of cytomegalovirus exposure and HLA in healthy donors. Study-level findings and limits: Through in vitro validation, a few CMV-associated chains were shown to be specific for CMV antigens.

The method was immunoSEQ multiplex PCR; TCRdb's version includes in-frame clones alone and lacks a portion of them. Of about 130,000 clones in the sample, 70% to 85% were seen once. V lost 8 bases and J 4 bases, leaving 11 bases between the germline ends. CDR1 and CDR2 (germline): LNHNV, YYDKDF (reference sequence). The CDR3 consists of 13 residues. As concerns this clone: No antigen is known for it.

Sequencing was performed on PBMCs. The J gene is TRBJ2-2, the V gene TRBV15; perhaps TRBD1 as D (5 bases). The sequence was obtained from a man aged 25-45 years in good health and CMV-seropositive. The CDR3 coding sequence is TGTGCCACCCAAGGGGCAGTCACCGGGGAGCTGTTTTTT. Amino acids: CATQGAVTGELFF.